A single sample gave rise to the 2 T cell receptor beta chains below, sequenced in a study of shared clonotypes between healthy human individuals. TCRdb keeps only in-frame clones here, not all; method: immunoSEQ multiplex PCR. Of approximately 980,000 clones listed, over 60% are singletons. The sample taken for sequencing was memory CD4+ T cells sorted from blood. The subset: CD45RA-negative fraction. The receptors were gathered from a man younger than 30 in good health.

The chain links TRBV7-9 to TRBJ2-3, with D possibly matching TRBD2 (6 bases). The germline V gene has CDR1 SEHNR and CDR2 FQNEAQ (reference sequence). V lost 5 bases and J 2 bases, leaving 17 bases between the germline ends. CDR3 length equals 16 residues. Here the CDR3 reads CASSAPGESITDTQYF. Here the CDR3 DNA reads TGTGCCAGCAGCGCACCGGGAGAATCGATCACAGATACGCAGTATTTT. The full variable domain, completed using reference TRBV7-9 and TRBJ2-3, is DTGVSQNPRHKITKRGQNVTFRCDPISEHNRLYWYRQTLGQGPEFLTYFQNEAQLEKSRLLSDRFSAERPKGSFSTLEIQRTEQGDSAMYLCASSAPGESITDTQYFGPGTRLTVL.

The chain has TRBV5-8 and TRBJ1-6, with no clear D. From germline, CDR1 is SGHTS and CDR2 YDEGEE. This CDR3 is built from 12 residues. V lost 0 bases and J 15 bases, leaving 10 bases between the germline ends. Here the CDR3 DNA reads TGTGCCAGCAGCTTGGCAGGATCTCTCCTCCACTTT. This sequence encodes CASSLAGSLLHF.